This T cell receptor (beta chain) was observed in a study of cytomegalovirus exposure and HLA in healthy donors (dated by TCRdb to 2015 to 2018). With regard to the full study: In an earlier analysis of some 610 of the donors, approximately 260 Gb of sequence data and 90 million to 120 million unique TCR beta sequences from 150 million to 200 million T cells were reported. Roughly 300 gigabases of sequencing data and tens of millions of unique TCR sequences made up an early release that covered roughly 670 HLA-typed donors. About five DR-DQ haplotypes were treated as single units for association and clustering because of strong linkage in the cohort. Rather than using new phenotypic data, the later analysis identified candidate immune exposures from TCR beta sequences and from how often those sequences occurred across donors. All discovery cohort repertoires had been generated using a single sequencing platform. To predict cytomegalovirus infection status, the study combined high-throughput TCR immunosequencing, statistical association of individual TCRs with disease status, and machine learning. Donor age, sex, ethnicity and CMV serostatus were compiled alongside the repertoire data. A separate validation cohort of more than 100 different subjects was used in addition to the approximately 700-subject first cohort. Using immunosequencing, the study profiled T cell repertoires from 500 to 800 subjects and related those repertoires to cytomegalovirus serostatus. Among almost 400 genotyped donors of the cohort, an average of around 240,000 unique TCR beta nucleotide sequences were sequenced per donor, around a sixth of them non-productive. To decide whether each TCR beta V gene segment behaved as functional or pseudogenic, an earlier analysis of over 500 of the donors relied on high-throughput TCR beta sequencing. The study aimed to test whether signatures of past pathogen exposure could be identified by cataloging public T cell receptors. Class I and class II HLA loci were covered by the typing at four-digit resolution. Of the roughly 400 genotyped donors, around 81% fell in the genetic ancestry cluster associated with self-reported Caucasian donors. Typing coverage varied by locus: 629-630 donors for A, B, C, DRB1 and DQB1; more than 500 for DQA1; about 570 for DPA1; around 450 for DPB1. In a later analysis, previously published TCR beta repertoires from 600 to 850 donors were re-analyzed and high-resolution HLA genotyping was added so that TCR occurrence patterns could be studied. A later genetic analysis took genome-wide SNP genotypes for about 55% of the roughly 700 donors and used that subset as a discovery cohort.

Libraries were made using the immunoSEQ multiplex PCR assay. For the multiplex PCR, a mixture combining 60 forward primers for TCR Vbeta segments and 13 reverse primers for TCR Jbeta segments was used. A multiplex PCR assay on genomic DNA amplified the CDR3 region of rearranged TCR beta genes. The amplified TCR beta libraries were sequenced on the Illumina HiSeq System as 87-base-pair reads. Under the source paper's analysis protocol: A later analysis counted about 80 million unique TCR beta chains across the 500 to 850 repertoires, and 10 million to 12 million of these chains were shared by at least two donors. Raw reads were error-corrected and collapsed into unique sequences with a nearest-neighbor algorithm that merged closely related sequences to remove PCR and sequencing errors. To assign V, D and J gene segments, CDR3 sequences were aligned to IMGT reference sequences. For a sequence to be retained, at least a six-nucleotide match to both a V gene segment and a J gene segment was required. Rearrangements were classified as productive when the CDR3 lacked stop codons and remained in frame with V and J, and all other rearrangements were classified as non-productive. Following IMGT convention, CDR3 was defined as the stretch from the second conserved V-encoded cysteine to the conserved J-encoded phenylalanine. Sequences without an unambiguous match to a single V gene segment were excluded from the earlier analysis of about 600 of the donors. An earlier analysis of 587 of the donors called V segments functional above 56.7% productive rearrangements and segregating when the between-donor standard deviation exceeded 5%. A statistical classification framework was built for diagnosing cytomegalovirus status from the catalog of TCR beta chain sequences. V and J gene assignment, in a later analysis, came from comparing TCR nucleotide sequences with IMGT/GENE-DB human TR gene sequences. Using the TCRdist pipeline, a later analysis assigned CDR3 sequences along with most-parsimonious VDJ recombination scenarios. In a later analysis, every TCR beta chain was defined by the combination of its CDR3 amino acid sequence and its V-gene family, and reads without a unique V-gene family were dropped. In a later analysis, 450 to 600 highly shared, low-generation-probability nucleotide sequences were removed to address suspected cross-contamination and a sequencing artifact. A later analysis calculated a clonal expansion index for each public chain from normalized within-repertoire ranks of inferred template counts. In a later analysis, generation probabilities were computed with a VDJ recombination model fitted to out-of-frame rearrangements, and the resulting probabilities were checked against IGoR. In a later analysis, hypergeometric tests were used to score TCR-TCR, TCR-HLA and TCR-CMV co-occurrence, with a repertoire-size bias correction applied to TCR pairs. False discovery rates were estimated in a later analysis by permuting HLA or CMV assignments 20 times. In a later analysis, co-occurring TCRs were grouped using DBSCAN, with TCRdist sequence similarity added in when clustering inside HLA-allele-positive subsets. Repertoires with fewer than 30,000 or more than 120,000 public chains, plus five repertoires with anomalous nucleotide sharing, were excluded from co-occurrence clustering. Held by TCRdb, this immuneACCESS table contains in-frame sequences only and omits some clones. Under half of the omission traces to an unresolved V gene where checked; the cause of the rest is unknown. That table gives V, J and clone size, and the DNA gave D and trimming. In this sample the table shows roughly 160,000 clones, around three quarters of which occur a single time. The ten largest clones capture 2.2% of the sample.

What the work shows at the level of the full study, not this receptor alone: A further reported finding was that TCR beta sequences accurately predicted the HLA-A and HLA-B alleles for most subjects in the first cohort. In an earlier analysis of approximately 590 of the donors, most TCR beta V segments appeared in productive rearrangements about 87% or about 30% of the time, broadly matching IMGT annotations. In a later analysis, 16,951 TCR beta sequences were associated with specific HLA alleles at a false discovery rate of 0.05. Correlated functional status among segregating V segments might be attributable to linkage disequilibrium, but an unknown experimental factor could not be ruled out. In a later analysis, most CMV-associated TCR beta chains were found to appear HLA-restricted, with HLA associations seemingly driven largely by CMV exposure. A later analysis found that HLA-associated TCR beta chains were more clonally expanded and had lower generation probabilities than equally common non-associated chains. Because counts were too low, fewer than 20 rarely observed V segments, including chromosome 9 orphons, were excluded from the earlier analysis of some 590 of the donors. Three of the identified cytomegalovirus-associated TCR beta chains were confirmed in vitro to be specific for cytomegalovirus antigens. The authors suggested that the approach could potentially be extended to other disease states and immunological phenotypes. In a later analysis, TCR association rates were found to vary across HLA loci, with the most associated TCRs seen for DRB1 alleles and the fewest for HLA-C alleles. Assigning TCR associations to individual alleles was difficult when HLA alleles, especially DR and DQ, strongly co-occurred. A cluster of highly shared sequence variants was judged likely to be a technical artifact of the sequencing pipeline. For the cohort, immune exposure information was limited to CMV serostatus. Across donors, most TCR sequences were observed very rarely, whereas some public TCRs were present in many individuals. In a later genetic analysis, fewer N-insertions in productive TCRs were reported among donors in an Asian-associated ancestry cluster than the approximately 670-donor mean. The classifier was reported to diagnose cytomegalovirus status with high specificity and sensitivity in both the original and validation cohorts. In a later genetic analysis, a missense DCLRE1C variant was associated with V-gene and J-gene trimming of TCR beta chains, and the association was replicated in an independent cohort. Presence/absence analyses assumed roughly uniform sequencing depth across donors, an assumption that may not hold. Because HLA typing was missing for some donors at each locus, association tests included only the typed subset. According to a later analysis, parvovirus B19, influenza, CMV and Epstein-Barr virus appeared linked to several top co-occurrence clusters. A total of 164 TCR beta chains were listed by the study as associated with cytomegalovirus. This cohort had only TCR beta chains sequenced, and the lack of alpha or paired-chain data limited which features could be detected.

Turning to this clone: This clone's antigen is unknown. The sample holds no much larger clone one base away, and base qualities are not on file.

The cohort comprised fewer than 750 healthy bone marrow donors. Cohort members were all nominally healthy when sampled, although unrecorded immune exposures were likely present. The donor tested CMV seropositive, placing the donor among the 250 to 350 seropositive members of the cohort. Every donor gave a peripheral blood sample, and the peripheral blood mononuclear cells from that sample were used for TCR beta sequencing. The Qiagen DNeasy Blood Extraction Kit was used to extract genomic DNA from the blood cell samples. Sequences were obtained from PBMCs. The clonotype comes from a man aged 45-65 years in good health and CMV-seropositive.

The sequenced DNA is TGTGCCAGCAGCTTAGATCCATCCGGAGCATCCGAGCAGTACTTC. This gives the protein CASSLDPSGASEQYF. The rearrangement combines TRBV11-2 with TRBJ2-7; no D gene call is confident. V and J are truncated by 0 bases and 6 bases respectively, leaving an intervening sequence of 15 bases. The CDR3 spans 15 residues, from the cysteine through the phenylalanine. CDR3 DNA only is kept here, 45 bases in frame from base 1. CDR1 and CDR2 are read off the germline V gene as SGHAT and FQNNGV. The CDR3 plus the reference TRBV11-2 and TRBJ2-7 genes for the other parts give the full variable domain: EAGVAQSPRYKIIEKRQSVAFWCNPISGHATLYWYQQILGQGPKLLIQFQNNGVVDDSQLPKDRFSAERLKGVDSTLKIQPAKLEDSAVYLCASSLDPSGASEQYFGPGTRLTVT.